This T cell receptor beta chain appears in the sequencing data of a study of blood T cell repertoires in COVID-19. Study-level information: Spain, Italy and the United States supplied samples that represented acute and convalescent COVID-19. T cells, B-cell-depleted T cells, or PBMCs supplied cDNA or gDNA.

The sample holds one count of this clone. Under the authors' procedure: Amplified reference gene primers provided the basis for estimating nucleated cell counts. Only in-frame clones appear in the TCRdb table, and some are missing; sequencing was by immunoSEQ multiplex PCR. V and J calls plus clone size are reproduced from that table; the DNA served to infer D and trimming. The data contain approximately 160,000 clones, 85% to 95% of them singletons. The TCR was taken from a man over 45 with acute or convalescent COVID-19. The sequenced sample consisted of peripheral blood.

The CDR3 DNA reads as TGTGCCAGCAGTCGGGTGGACAGGGGGCAAGATGAGCAGTTCTTC. It encodes CASSRVDRGQDEQFF. This chain connects TRBV6-5 to TRBJ2-1; 11 bases agree with TRBD1. After removal of 5 bases from V and 8 bases from J, the junction contained 8 bases not matched to a gene. The CDR3 length is 15 residues. The germline V gene has CDR1 MNHEY and CDR2 SVGAGI.